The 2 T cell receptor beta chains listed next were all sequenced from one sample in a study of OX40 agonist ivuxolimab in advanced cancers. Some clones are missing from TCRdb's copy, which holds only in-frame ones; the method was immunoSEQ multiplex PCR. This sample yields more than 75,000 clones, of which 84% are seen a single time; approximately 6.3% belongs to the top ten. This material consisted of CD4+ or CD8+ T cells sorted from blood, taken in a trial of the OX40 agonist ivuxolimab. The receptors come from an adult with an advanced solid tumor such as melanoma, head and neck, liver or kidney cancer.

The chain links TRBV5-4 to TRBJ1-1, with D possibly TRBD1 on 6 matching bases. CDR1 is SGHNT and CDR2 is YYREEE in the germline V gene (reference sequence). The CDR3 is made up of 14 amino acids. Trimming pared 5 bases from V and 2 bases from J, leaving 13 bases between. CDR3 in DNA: TGTGCCAGCAGGGCCGGGACAACCAACACTGAAGCTTTCTTT. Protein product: CASRAGTTNTEAFF.

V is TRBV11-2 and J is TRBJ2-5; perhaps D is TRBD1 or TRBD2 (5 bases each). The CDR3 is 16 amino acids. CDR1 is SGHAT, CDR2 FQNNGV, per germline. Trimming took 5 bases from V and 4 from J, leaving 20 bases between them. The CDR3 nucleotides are TGTGCCAGCAGCCCAGCCCGGGGCCCGAGGGGAGAGACCCAGTACTTC. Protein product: CASSPARGPRGETQYF. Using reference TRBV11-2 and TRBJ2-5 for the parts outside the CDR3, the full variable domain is EAGVAQSPRYKIIEKRQSVAFWCNPISGHATLYWYQQILGQGPKLLIQFQNNGVVDDSQLPKDRFSAERLKGVDSTLKIQPAKLEDSAVYLCASSPARGPRGETQYFGPGTRLLVL.